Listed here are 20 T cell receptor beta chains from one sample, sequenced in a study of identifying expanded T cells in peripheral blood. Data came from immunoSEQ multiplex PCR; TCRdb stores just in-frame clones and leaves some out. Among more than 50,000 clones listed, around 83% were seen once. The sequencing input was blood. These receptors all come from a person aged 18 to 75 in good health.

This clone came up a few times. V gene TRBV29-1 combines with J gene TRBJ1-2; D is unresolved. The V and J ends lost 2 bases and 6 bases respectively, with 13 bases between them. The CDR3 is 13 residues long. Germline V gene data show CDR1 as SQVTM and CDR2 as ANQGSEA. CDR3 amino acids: CSVEYVGLHGYTF. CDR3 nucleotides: TGCAGCGTTGAATATGTAGGGCTTCATGGCTACACCTTC.

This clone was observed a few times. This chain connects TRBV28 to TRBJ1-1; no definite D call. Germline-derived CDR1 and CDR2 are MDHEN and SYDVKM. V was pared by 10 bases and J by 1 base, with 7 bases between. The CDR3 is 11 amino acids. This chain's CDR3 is CATTGNTEAFF. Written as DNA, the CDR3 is TGTGCCACCACTGGGAACACTGAAGCTTTCTTT.

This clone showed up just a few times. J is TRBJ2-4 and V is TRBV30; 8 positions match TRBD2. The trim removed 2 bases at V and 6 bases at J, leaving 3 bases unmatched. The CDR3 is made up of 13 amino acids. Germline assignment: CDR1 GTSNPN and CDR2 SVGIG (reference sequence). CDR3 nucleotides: TGTGCCTGGAGTCGGGGGGGACTAAACATTCAGTACTTC. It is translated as CAWSRGGLNIQYF.

Here the CDR3 DNA reads TGTGCCAGCAGTGCATTACAGGGCGGGAACACTGAAGCTTTCTTT. Residues: CASSALQGGNTEAFF. V gene TRBV6-1 combines with J gene TRBJ1-1; D is perhaps TRBD1 (6 bases). The CDR3 has 15 amino acids. With 4 bases removed from V and 1 base from J, the gap between germline ends came to 13 bases. CDR1 and CDR2 from the germline V gene are MNHNS and SASEGT.

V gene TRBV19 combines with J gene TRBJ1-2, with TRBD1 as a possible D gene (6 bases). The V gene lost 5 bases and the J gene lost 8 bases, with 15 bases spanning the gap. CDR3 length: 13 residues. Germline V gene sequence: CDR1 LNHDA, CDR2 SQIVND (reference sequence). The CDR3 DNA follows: TGTGCCAGTAGTCCCCGGACAGCTGGGGGCTACACCTTC. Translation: CASSPRTAGGYTF.

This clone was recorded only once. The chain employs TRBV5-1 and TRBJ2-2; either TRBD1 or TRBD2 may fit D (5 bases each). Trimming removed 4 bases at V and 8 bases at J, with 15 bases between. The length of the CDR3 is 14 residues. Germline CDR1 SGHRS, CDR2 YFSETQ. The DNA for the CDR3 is TGCGCCAGCAGCCCGGGGCCCTCACGGGGGGAGCTGTTTTTT. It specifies CASSPGPSRGELFF.

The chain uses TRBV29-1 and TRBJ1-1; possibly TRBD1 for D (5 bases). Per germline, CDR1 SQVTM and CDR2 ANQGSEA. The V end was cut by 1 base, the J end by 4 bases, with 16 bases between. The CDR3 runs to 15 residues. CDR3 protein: CSVEGPGRGGTEAFF. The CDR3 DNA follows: TGCAGCGTTGAAGGGCCGGGGCGCGGGGGCACTGAAGCTTTCTTT.

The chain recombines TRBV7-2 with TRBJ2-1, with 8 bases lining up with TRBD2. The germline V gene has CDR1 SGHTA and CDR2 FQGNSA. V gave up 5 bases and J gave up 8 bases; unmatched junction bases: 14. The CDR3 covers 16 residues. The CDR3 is CASSQLGRGGWDEQFF. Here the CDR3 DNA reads TGTGCCAGCAGCCAGCTGGGACGGGGGGGCTGGGATGAGCAGTTCTTC.

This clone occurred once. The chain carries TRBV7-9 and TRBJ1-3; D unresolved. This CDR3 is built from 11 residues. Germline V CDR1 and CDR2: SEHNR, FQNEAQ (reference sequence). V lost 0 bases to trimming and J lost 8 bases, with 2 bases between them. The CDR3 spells CASSLADTIYF. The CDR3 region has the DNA TGTGCCAGCAGCTTAGCGGACACCATATATTTT.

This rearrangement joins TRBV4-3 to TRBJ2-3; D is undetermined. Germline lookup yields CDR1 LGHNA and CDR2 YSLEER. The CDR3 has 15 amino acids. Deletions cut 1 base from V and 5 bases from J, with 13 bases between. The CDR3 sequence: CASSQVKAFGDTQYF. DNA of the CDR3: TGCGCCAGCAGCCAAGTAAAGGCTTTTGGAGATACGCAGTATTTT.

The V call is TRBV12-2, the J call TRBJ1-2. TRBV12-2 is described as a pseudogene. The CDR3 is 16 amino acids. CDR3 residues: CASRLVAQVRGYGYTF. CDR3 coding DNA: TGTGCAAGTCGCTTAGTAGCGCAGGTACGGGGGTATGGCTACACCTTC.

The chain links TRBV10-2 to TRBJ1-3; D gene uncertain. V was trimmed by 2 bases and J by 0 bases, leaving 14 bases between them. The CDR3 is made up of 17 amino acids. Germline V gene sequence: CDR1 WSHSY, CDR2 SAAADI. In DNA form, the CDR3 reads TGCGCCAGCAGTGAGGTTCACGGCGGCCACTCTGGAAACACCATATATTTT. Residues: CASSEVHGGHSGNTIYF.

DNA for the CDR3: TGTGCCAGCAGCATAAGACCGGACAGACCGATGAACACTGAAGCTTTCTTT. This codes for CASSIRPDRPMNTEAFF. The rearrangement links TRBV7-8 to TRBJ1-1, with TRBD1 as a possible D gene (6 bases). V shed 5 bases and J shed 0 bases, with 19 bases lying between them. Germline CDR1 is SGHVS and CDR2 is FQNEAQ. This CDR3 is 17 amino acids long. The full variable domain, its missing parts supplied by reference TRBV7-8 and TRBJ1-1, is GAGVSQSPRYKVAKRGQDVALRCDPISGHVSLFWYQQALGQGPEFLTYFQNEAQLDKSGLPSDRFFAERPEGSVSTLKIQRTQQEDSAVYLCASSIRPDRPMNTEAFFGQGTRLTVV.

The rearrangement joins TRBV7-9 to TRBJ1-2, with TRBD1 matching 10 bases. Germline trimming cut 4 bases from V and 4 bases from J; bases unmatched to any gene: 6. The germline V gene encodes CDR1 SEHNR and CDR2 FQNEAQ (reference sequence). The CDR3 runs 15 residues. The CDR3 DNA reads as TGTGCCAGCAGCTCGGGACAGGGGAACATCTATGGCTACACCTTC. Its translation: CASSSGQGNIYGYTF. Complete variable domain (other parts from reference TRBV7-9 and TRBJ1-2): DTGVSQNPRHKITKRGQNVTFRCDPISEHNRLYWYRQTLGQGPEFLTYFQNEAQLEKSRLLSDRFSAERPKGSFSTLEIQRTEQGDSAMYLCASSSGQGNIYGYTFGSGTRLTVV.

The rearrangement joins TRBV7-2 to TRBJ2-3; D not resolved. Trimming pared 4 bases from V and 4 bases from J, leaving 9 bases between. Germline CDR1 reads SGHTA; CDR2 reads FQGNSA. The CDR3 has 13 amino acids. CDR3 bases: TGTGCCAGCAGCTCGGGTGTCTCAGATACGCAGTATTTT. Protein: CASSSGVSDTQYF.

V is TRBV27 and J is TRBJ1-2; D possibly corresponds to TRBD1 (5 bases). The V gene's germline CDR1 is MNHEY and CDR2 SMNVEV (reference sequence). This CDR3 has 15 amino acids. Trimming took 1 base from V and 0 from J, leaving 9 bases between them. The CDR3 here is CASSLYGDANYGYTF. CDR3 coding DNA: TGTGCCAGCAGTTTATACGGGGACGCTAACTATGGCTACACCTTC.

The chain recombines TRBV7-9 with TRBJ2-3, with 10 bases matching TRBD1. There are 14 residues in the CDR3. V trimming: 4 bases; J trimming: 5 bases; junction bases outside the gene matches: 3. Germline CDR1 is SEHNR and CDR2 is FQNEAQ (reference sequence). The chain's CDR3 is CASSSTGGKDTQYF. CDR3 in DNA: TGTGCCAGCAGCTCGACAGGGGGCAAAGATACGCAGTATTTT. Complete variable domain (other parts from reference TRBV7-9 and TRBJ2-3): DTGVSQNPRHKITKRGQNVTFRCDPISEHNRLYWYRQTLGQGPEFLTYFQNEAQLEKSRLLSDRFSAERPKGSFSTLEIQRTEQGDSAMYLCASSSTGGKDTQYFGPGTRLTVL.

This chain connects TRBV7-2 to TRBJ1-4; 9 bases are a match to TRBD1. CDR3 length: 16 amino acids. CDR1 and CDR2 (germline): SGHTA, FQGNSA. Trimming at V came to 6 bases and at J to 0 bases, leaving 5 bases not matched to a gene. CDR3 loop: CASRAGQGTTNEKLFF. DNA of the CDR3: TGTGCCAGCAGGGCGGGACAGGGCACAACTAATGAAAAACTGTTTTTT.

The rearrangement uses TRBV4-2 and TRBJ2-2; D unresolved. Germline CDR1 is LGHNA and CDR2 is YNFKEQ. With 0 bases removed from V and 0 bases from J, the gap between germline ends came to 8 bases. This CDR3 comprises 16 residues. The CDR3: CASSQESRTNTGELFF. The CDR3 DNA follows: TGTGCCAGCAGCCAAGAGTCCCGGACGAACACCGGGGAGCTGTTTTTT.

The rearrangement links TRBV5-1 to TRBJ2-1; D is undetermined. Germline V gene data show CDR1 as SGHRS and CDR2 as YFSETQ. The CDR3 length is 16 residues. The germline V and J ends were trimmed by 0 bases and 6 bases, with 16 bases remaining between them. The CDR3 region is CASSLGGVGLVNEQFF. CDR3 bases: TGCGCCAGCAGCTTGGGCGGTGTTGGGCTCGTCAATGAGCAGTTCTTC.